Following are 8 T cell receptor beta chains from one sample sequenced in a study of blood T cell repertoires in COVID-19. Sequenced by immunoSEQ multiplex PCR; TCRdb stores in-frame clones only, minus some. The data contain about 260,000 clones, 85% to 90% of them singletons. What was sequenced was PBMCs or T cells enriched from blood (not recorded which). The receptors here all came from a woman aged 18-35 years who had recovered from COVID-19.

The V and J genes are TRBV27 and TRBJ2-7, with TRBD2 as a possible D gene (6 bases). CDR3 size: 14 residues. Trimming cost V 6 bases and J 2 bases, with 14 bases left between them. Germline CDR1 is MNHEY and CDR2 is SMNVEV (reference sequence). The CDR3 DNA reads TGTGCCAGCAGAAGGCCGGGGGTTGCCTACGAGCAGTACTTC. Amino acids: CASRRPGVAYEQYF.

V is TRBV7-8 and J is TRBJ1-5, with 7 bases lining up with TRBD1. Losses at the gene ends were 5 bases for V and 4 bases for J; bases not matched to a gene: 11. From germline, CDR1 is SGHVS and CDR2 FQNEAQ. This CDR3 spans 16 amino acids. CDR3 sequence: CASSVTAGQLNQPQHF. The CDR3 nucleotides are TGTGCCAGCAGCGTAACCGCGGGACAGTTAAATCAGCCCCAGCATTTT.

This clone was recorded only once. This chain links TRBV2 with TRBJ1-1, with a possible D match to TRBD1 (6 bases). With 6 bases removed from V and 4 bases from J, the gap between germline ends came to 12 bases. Germline V gene sequence: CDR1 SNHLY, CDR2 FYNNEI. This CDR3 has 13 residues. CDR3 nucleotide sequence: TGTGCCAGCAGCCTTGACAGGTTCACTGAAGCTTTCTTT. Translation: CASSLDRFTEAFF.

This chain joins TRBV7-9 and TRBJ2-6, with unresolved D. V was trimmed by 5 bases and J by 0 bases, leaving 8 bases between them. Germline V lookup: CDR1 SEHNR, CDR2 FQNEAQ (reference sequence). CDR3 length: 15 residues. CDR3 nucleotides: TGTGCCAGCAGCACACCGGGCTCTGGGGCCAACGTCCTGACTTTC. Its translation is CASSTPGSGANVLTF.

V and J are TRBV9 and TRBJ2-3, with D perhaps matching TRBD2 (5 bases). The length of the CDR3 is 14 residues. The V gene lost 3 bases and the J gene lost 4 bases, with 12 bases spanning the gap. Germline CDR1 SGDLS, CDR2 YYNGEE. CDR3 DNA sequence: TGTGCCAGCAGCGGGCCGCCACTAGCAGATACGCAGTATTTT. Amino acid sequence: CASSGPPLADTQYF.

The rearrangement links TRBV19 to TRBJ2-7; 8 positions agree with TRBD2. Germline-derived CDR1 and CDR2 are LNHDA and SQIVND (reference sequence). Unmatched junction bases numbered 5, after V lost 5 bases and J lost 2 bases. The length of the CDR3 is 14 residues. The chain's CDR3 is CASSAPGGTYEQYF. DNA for the CDR3: TGTGCCAGTAGTGCCCCGGGGGGGACCTACGAGCAGTACTTC.

This chain links TRBV4-1 with TRBJ2-7; TRBD2 might be the D (6 bases). The germline V gene has CDR1 MGHRA and CDR2 YSYEKL. This CDR3 region has 15 residues. V shed 1 base and J shed 2 bases, with 12 bases lying between them. The CDR3 reads CASSQGGTATYEQYF. CDR3 nucleotide sequence: TGCGCCAGCAGCCAAGGCGGGACGGCGACCTACGAGCAGTACTTC.

CDR3 DNA: TGTGCCAGCAGTCAGCTTTTGTTCGGCTACGAGCAGTACTTC. Protein: CASSQLLFGYEQYF. This chain joins TRBV6-6 and TRBJ2-7, with D hard to call. Per the germline V gene, CDR1 is MNHNY and CDR2 is SVGAGI (reference sequence). V lost 5 bases, J lost 3 bases, and 14 bases lay in between. The CDR3 spans 14 residues.